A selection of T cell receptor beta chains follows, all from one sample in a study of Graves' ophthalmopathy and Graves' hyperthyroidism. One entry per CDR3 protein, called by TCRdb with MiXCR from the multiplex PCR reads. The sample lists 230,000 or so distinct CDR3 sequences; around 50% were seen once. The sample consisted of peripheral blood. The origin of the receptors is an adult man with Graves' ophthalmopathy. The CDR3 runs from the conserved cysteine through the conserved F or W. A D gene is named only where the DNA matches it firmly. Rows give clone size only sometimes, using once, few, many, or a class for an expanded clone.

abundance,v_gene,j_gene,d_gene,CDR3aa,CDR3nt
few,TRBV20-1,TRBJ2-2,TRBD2,CSARSSGGAGTGELFF,TGCAGTGCTAGATCTAGCGGGGGGGCCGGTACCGGGGAGCTGTTTTTT
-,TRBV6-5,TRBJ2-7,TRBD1,CASSAPGGITYEQYF,TGTGCCAGCAGTGCCCCAGGGGGAATCACCTACGAGCAGTACTTC
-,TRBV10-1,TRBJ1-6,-,CASSYSRGGNSPLHF,TGTGCCAGCAGTTACTCAAGGGGGGGTAATTCACCCCTCCACTTT
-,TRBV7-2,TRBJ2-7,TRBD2,CASYGGDGSYEQYF,TGTGCCAGCTATGGGGGGGACGGGTCCTACGAGCAGTACTTC
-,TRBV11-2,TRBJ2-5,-,CASSLGGGGARTQYF,TGTGCCAGCAGCTTAGGGGGGGGCGGGGCCAGGACCCAGTACTTC
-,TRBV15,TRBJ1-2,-,CATSMSSGARGYGYTF,TGTGCCACCAGCATGAGTTCGGGGGCGCGCGGCTATGGCTACACCTTC
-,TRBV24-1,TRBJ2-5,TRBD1,CATRPTGANNETQYF,TGTGCCACCAGACCCACAGGGGCAAACAATGAGACCCAGTACTTC
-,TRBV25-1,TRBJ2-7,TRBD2,CASGGDSTSYEQYF,TGTGCTAGCGGGGGGGACAGCACATCCTACGAGCAGTACTTC
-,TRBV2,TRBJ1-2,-,CASSPSRGSAYYGYTF,TGCGCCAGCAGCCCCTCAAGAGGGTCTGCCTACTATGGCTACACCTTC
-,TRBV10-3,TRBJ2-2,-,CAIASGPQNTGELFF,TGTGCCATCGCGAGCGGACCCCAGAACACCGGGGAGCTGTTTTTT